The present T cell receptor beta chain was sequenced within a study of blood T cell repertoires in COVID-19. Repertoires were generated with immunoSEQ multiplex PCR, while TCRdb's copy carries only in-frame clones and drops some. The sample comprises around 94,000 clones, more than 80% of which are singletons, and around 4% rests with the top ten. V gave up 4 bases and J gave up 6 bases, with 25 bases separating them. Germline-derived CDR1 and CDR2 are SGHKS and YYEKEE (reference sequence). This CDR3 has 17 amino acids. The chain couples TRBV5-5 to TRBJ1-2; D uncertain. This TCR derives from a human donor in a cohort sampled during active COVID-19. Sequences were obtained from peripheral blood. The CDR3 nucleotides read TGTGCCAGCAGCCAGTTAGGTCATAATAGAGGTCTGGATGGCTACACCTTC. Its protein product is CASSQLGHNRGLDGYTF. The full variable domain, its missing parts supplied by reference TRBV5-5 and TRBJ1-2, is DAGVTQSPTHLIKTRGQQVTLRCSPISGHKSVSWYQQVLGQGPQFIFQYYEKEERGRGNFPDRFSARQFPNYSSELNVNALLLGDSALYLCASSQLGHNRGLDGYTFGSGTRLTVV.